Shown below are 27 T cell receptor beta chains from a single sample sequenced in a study of blood T cell repertoires in COVID-19. TCRdb keeps only in-frame clones here, not all; method: immunoSEQ multiplex PCR. The sample has 150,000 to 200,000 clones, about 84% seen once; the top ten hold less than 6%. The sequenced material came from PBMCs or T cells enriched from blood (not recorded which). Receptors originate from a man in his forties who had recovered from COVID-19.

This clone was recorded once. The rearrangement joins TRBV5-4 to TRBJ2-7; a possible D gene is TRBD2 (7 bases). The CDR3 covers 13 residues. V was pared by 2 bases and J by 5 bases, with 11 bases between. Germline loops: CDR1 SGHNT, CDR2 YYREEE (reference sequence). The CDR3 DNA reads TGTGCCAGCAGCTTAGGGGGGGCAAACGAGCAGTACGTC. Protein: CASSLGGANEQYV.

This chain connects TRBV29-1 to TRBJ2-5; no firm D call. Germline V gene data show CDR1 as SQVTM and CDR2 as ANQGSEA. Trimming removed 4 bases at V and 5 bases at J, with 5 bases between. There are 10 residues in the CDR3. The chain's CDR3 is CSVALETQYF. The DNA of the CDR3 is TGCAGCGTTGCGTTGGAGACCCAGTACTTC.

This rearrangement joins TRBV12-5 to TRBJ1-1; TRBD1 is a possible D gene (6 bases). CDR1 LGHNT and CDR2 FRNRAP come from the germline V gene. Deletions cut 5 bases from V and 11 bases from J, with 21 bases between. This CDR3 contains 14 residues. The CDR3 coding sequence is TGTGCTAGTGGTATCGGGCAGGGGACCTCTTCGGCTTTCTTT. Translating gives CASGIGQGTSSAFF.

The chain joins TRBV6-5 to TRBJ2-7; 8 nucleotides line up with TRBD1. The CDR3 has 16 residues. CDR1 and CDR2 from the germline V gene are MNHEY and SVGAGI. The V gene end was trimmed by 0 bases and the J gene end by 0 bases; junction bases not matched to a gene: 4. This CDR3 reads CASSYSGTGPSYEQYF. CDR3 bases: TGTGCCAGCAGTTACTCGGGGACAGGCCCCTCCTACGAGCAGTACTTC.

This clone was detected only a few times. The genes are TRBV2 and TRBJ2-7, with D maybe TRBD1 (6 bases). The germline CDR1 and CDR2 sequences are SNHLY and FYNNEI. V lost 5 bases, J lost 7 bases, and 21 bases lay in between. The CDR3 covers 15 residues. The CDR3 DNA is TGTGCCAGCAGTTCGGGACACCGGGGCCCCGGTGAGCAGTACTTC. Protein: CASSSGHRGPGEQYF.

The chain joins TRBV3-1 (or the pseudogene TRBV3-2) to TRBJ1-3; no firm D call. Germline values: CDR1 LGHDT, CDR2 YNNKEL (reference sequence). Trimming stripped 1 base from V and 4 bases from J, with 5 bases between. The CDR3 is made up of 13 amino acids. This CDR3 reads CASSQGRGNTIYF. As DNA, the CDR3 is TGTGCCAGCAGCCAAGGTCGGGGAAACACCATATATTTT.

The chain uses TRBV30 and TRBJ2-7; 7 bases match TRBD1. CDR3 size: 14 residues. The V gene's germline CDR1 is GTSNPN and CDR2 SVGIG (reference sequence). The trim removed 5 bases at V and 3 bases at J, leaving 10 bases unmatched. The DNA for the CDR3 is TGTGCCTGGGCTGAAAACAGGGGAAGCTACGAGCAGTACTTC. Residues: CAWAENRGSYEQYF.

This chain connects TRBV30 to TRBJ1-2; D perhaps matches TRBD1 (5 bases). Per germline, CDR1 GTSNPN and CDR2 SVGIG (reference sequence). Trimming pared 4 bases from V and 1 base from J, leaving 16 bases between. The CDR3 spans 15 residues. This CDR3 reads CAWNIRGMGNYGYTF. In nucleotides, the CDR3 is TGTGCCTGGAATATCCGGGGGATGGGTAACTATGGCTACACCTTC.

The chain links TRBV4-1 to TRBJ1-3, with D possibly being TRBD1 (6 bases). In germline, CDR1 is MGHRA, CDR2 YSYEKL. V lost 5 bases and J lost 5, with 10 bases in between. This CDR3 contains 13 residues. CDR3 sequence reads: CASSADRRNTIYF. In DNA, the CDR3 is TGCGCCAGCAGCGCAGACAGGAGAAACACCATATATTTT.

The CDR3 reads CASSPTPLATGGIYEQYV. CDR3 bases: TGTGCCAGCTCACCAACTCCCTTGGCGACAGGGGGCATCTACGAGCAGTACGTC. The chain employs TRBV18 and TRBJ2-7; 10 bases fit TRBD1. Per the germline V gene, CDR1 is KGHSH and CDR2 is LQKENI. V lost 2 bases, J lost 3 bases, and 13 bases stayed unmatched. The CDR3 has 18 amino acids.

The gene calls are TRBV6-5 and TRBJ1-5, with 9 bases aligning to TRBD1. J gave up 6 bases and V 5 bases, and 5 bases lay outside the gene matches. Germline-derived CDR1 and CDR2 are MNHEY and SVGAGI. The CDR3 length is 14 residues. The CDR3 loop reads CASSTGGAGQPQHF. The CDR3 DNA reads TGTGCCAGCAGTACAGGGGGCGCGGGTCAGCCCCAGCATTTT.

This sequence joins TRBV18 and TRBJ2-5, with 9 bases identical to TRBD1. J gave up 4 bases and V 3 bases, and 6 bases lay outside the gene matches. CDR1 and CDR2 (germline): KGHSH, LQKENI. This CDR3 is built from 15 residues. The CDR3 spells CASSPFGQGRETQYF. In nucleotides, the CDR3 is TGTGCCAGCTCACCCTTTGGACAGGGGAGAGAGACCCAGTACTTC.

The chain recombines TRBV21-1 with TRBJ1-2; TRBD1 was called by the table and not checked on the DNA. TRBV21-1 is flagged as a pseudogene. This CDR3 has 13 amino acids. The DNA of the CDR3 is TGTGCCAGCAGCTCCGGGACATATTATGGCTACACCTTC. It specifies CASSSGTYYGYTF.

The gene calls are TRBV5-4 and TRBJ2-3; TRBD2 matches at 7 bases. V lost 2 bases to trimming and J lost 4 bases; unmatched junction nucleotides: 1. The CDR3 has 13 residues. Germline loops: CDR1 SGHNT, CDR2 YYREEE (reference sequence). CDR3 region: CASSFAGADTQYF. As DNA, the CDR3 is TGTGCCAGCAGCTTTGCGGGGGCAGATACGCAGTATTTT.

The rearrangement uses TRBV12-3 or TRBV12-4 and TRBJ1-2; D ambiguous. V shed 5 bases and J shed 5 bases, with 9 bases lying between them. The CDR3 runs 12 residues. The CDR3 protein is CASSPGLYGYTF. CDR3 DNA sequence: TGTGCCAGCAGTCCAGGCTTATATGGCTACACCTTC.

The chain has TRBV5-5 and TRBJ1-2; 7 bases are a match to TRBD1. The J segment lost 2 bases and the V segment lost 1 base, leaving 11 bases of the junction unmatched. The CDR3 consists of 17 residues. Germline CDR1 and CDR2: SGHKS and YYEKEE (reference sequence). The CDR3 loop reads CASSLSLGQVTNYGYTF. The CDR3 DNA sequence: TGTGCCAGCAGCTTGAGCCTTGGACAGGTGACGAACTATGGCTACACCTTC.

The sample holds one count of this clone. This chain links TRBV24-1 with TRBJ2-1; D might be TRBD1 (5 bases). Germline lookup yields CDR1 KGHDR and CDR2 SFDVKD. The CDR3 has 14 residues. Trimming took off 5 bases at V and 4 bases at J, with 11 bases between the two ends. The chain's CDR3 is CATSVSTAYNEQFF. CDR3 DNA: TGTGCCACCAGTGTATCGACAGCATACAATGAGCAGTTCTTC.

The chain employs TRBV19 and TRBJ2-3; D remains ambiguous. The CDR3 consists of 14 residues. Germline CDR1 LNHDA, CDR2 SQIVND (reference sequence). V was shortened by 0 bases and J by 0 bases, with 4 bases between the two germline ends. This chain's CDR3 is CASSIDRSTDTQYF. The CDR3 bases are TGTGCCAGTAGTATAGATCGTAGCACAGATACGCAGTATTTT.

The chain has TRBV7-8 and TRBJ2-3, with 15 bases matching TRBD2. The J segment lost 4 bases and the V segment lost 5 bases, leaving 4 bases of the junction unmatched. CDR3 size: 16 residues. The germline CDR1 and CDR2 sequences are SGHVS and FQNEAQ. The CDR3 nucleotides read TGTGCCAGCAGCCCCCGGACTAGCGGGGGGGCAGATACGCAGTATTTT. Translation gives CASSPRTSGGADTQYF.

V usage is TRBV7-8 and J usage is TRBJ1-6, with no clear D. V was shortened by 0 bases and J by 6 bases, with 9 bases between the two germline ends. CDR3 size: 15 residues. Germline values: CDR1 SGHVS, CDR2 FQNEAQ. The CDR3 sequence is CASSLARGSNSPLHF. CDR3 coding DNA: TGTGCCAGCAGCTTAGCACGAGGGAGTAATTCACCCCTCCACTTT.

The J gene is TRBJ1-1, the V gene TRBV29-1; TRBD1 might be the D (6 bases). V lost 1 base, J lost 0 bases, and 15 bases lay in between. CDR3 size: 16 residues. Germline CDR1 SQVTM, CDR2 ANQGSEA. The DNA for the CDR3 is TGCAGCGTTGAAGGGGGCGTGGGGGCAGTGAACACTGAAGCTTTCTTT. Translating it yields CSVEGGVGAVNTEAFF.

The chain combines TRBV7-3 with TRBJ1-2; possible D gene TRBD1, 6 bases. Trimming pared 4 bases from V and 4 bases from J, leaving 19 bases between. Germline loops: CDR1 SGHTA, CDR2 FQGTGA. The CDR3 covers 16 residues. CDR3 sequence reads: CASSSDGQPAPYGYTF. CDR3 coding DNA: TGTGCCAGCAGCTCCGACGGACAGCCAGCACCCTATGGCTACACCTTC.

Remarks on this clone: Different DNA sequences within this sample yield the same CDR3. V and J are TRBV12-3 or TRBV12-4 and TRBJ1-1; 7 bases fit TRBD1. The CDR3 is 13 residues long. After removal of 6 bases from V and 1 base from J, the junction contained 2 bases not matched to a gene. The CDR3 nucleotides read TGTGCCAGCAGCCAGGGGGGGAACACTGAAGCTTTCTTT. It codes for CASSQGGNTEAFF.

This chain uses TRBV29-1 with TRBJ2-2; D uncertain. The CDR3 runs to 12 residues. The germline V and J ends were trimmed by 4 bases and 4 bases, with 7 bases remaining between them. Germline V CDR1 and CDR2: SQVTM, ANQGSEA. The CDR3 sequence is CSVVRGTGELFF. The CDR3 DNA sequence: TGCAGCGTTGTTCGCGGCACCGGGGAGCTGTTTTTT.

This chain uses TRBV18 with TRBJ2-7; D is possibly TRBD1 (5 bases). Between the trimmed V and J ends, which lost 2 bases and 4 bases, there was a span of 15 bases. This CDR3 has 15 amino acids. CDR1 is KGHSH and CDR2 is LQKENI in the germline V gene. CDR3 bases: TGTGCCAGCTCACCAGGGCAGGCAGGGTTGTACGAGCAGTACGTC. Translated: CASSPGQAGLYEQYV.

The chain links TRBV6-5 to TRBJ1-1, with 9 bases lining up with TRBD1. CDR1 and CDR2 (germline): MNHEY, SVGAGI. Losses at the gene ends were 8 bases for V and 1 base for J; bases not matched to a gene: 2. The CDR3 covers 13 residues. The CDR3 DNA reads as TGTGCCAGCTGGGGACAGGGGAACACTGAAGCTTTCTTT. This sequence encodes CASWGQGNTEAFF.

The V and J genes are TRBV5-1 and TRBJ1-4; TRBD1 aligns across 9 bases. V shed 0 bases, J shed 7 bases, and the junction held 4 bases outside the gene matches. Germline loops: CDR1 SGHRS, CDR2 YFSETQ. The CDR3 is made up of 15 amino acids. CDR3 coding DNA: TGCGCCAGCAGCTTGGAACAGGGGGCCAGTGAAAAACTGTTTTTT. Protein sequence: CASSLEQGASEKLFF.